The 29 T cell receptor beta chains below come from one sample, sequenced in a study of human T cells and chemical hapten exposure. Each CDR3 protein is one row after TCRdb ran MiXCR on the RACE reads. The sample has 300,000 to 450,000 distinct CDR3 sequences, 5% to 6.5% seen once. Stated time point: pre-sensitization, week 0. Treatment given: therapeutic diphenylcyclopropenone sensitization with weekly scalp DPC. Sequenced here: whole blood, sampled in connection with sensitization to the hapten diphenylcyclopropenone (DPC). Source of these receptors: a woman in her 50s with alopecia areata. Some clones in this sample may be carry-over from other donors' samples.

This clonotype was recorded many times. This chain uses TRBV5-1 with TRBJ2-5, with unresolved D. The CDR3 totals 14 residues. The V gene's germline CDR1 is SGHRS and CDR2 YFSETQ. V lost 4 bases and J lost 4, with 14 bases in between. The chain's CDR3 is CASSKGASAETQYF. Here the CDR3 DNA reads TGCGCCAGCAGCAAGGGCGCCTCGGCAGAGACCCAGTACTTC.

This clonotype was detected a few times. CDR3 residues: CASSSPGGPNYGYTF. CDR3 nucleotides: TGTGCCAGCAGCTCCCCTGGGGGGCCTAACTATGGCTACACCTTC. The chain combines TRBV28 with TRBJ1-2, with D perhaps matching TRBD1 (6 bases). Per the germline V gene, CDR1 is MDHEN and CDR2 is SYDVKM. There are 15 residues in the CDR3. V lost 6 bases to trimming and J lost 0 bases, with 14 bases between them.

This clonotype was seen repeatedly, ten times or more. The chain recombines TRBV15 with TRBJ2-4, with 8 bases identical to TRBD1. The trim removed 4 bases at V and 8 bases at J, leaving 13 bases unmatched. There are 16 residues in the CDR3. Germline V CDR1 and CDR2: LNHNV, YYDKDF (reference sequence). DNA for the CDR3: TGTGCCACCAGCACCCGGACAGGGAAGACTGTGGACATTCAGTACTTC. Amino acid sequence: CATSTRTGKTVDIQYF.

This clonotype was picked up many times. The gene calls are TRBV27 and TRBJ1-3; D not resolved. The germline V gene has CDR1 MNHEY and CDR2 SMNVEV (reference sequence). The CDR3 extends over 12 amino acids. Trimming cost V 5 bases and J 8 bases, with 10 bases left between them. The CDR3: CASSLDGDTIYF. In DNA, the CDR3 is TGTGCCAGCAGTCTTGACGGGGACACCATATATTTT.

This chain's CDR3 is CASSFDSGTVSGNTIYF. The DNA of the CDR3 is TGTGCCAGCAGCTTTGACTCCGGGACAGTCTCTGGAAACACCATATATTTT. V is TRBV11-2 and J is TRBJ1-3, with TRBD1 matching 7 bases. CDR1 and CDR2 from the germline V gene are SGHAT and FQNNGV. The CDR3 sequence is 17 residues long. V lost 3 bases and J lost 0; bases outside the gene matches: 8.

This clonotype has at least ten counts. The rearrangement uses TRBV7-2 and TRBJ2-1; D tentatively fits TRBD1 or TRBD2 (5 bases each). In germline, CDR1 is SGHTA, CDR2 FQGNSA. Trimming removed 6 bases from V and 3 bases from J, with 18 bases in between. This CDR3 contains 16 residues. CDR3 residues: CASSRPPGPGYNEQFF. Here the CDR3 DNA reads TGTGCCAGCAGTCGTCCTCCGGGACCCGGCTACAATGAGCAGTTCTTC.

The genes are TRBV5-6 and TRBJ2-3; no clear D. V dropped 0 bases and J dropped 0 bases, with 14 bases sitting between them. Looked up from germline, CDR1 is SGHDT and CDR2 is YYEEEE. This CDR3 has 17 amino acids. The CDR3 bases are TGTGCCAGCAGCTTGGGCGTGTGGCGGACGAGCACAGATACGCAGTATTTT. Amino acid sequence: CASSLGVWRTSTDTQYF. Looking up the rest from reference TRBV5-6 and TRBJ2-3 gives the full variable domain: DAGVTQSPTHLIKTRGQQVTLRCSPKSGHDTVSWYQQALGQGPQFIFQYYEEEERQRGNFPDRFSGHQFPNYSSELNVNALLLGDSALYLCASSLGVWRTSTDTQYFGPGTRLTVL.

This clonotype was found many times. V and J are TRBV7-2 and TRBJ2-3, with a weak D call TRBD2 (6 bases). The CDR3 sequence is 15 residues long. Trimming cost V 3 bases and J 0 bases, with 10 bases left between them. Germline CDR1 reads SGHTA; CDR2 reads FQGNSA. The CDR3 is CASSFGTSSTDTQYF. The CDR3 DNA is TGTGCCAGCAGCTTCGGGACTTCTAGCACAGATACGCAGTATTTT.

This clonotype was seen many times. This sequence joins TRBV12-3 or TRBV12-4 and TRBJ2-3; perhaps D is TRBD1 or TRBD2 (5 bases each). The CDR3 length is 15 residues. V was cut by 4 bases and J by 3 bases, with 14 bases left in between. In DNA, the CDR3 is TGTGCCAGCAGTTCACAGAGGGGCCCAACAGATACGCAGTATTTT. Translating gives CASSSQRGPTDTQYF.

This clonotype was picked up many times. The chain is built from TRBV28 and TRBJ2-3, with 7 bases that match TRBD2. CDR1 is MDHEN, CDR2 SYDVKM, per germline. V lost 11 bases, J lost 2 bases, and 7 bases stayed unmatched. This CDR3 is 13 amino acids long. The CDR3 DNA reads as TGTGCCGGATCTAGCGGATTCACAGATACGCAGTATTTT. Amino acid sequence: CAGSSGFTDTQYF.

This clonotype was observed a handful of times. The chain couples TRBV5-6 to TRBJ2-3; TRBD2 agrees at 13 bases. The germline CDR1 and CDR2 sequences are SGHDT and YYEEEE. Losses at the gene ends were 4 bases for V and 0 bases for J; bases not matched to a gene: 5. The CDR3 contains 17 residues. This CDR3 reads CASSPGTSGTSTDTQYF. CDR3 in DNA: TGTGCCAGCAGCCCCGGGACTAGCGGGACTAGCACAGATACGCAGTATTTT.

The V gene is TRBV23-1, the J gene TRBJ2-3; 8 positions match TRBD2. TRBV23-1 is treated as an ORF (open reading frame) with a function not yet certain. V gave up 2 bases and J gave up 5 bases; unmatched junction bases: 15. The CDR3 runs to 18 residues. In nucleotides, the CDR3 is TGCGCCAGCAGTCAACCCACGGCTAACGGGAGGGCCGTAGATACGCAGTATTTT. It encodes CASSQPTANGRAVDTQYF.

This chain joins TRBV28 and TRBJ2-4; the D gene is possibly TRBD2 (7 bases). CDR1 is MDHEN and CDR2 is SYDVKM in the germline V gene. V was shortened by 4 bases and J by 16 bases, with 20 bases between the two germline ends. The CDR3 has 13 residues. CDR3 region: CASSSRGGGSCYF. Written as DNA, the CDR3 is TGTGCCAGCAGTTCGAGAGGGGGAGGGAGTTGTTACTTC.

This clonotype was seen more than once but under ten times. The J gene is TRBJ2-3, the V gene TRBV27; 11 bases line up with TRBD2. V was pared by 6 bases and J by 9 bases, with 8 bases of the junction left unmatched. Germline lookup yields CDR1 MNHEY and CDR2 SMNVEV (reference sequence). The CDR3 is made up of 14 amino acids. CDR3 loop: CASSPLAGVRTQYF. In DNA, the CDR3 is TGTGCCAGCAGCCCACTAGCGGGAGTTCGGACGCAGTATTTT.

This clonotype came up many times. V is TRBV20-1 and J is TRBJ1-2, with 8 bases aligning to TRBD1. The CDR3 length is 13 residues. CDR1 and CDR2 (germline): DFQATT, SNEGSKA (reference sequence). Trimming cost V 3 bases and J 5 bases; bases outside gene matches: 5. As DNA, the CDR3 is TGCAGTGCTAGGGACAGGGTCTTGTATGGCTACACCTTC. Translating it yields CSARDRVLYGYTF.

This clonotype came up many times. CDR3 in DNA: TGTGCCAGCAGTTTTTCGAGGAGCACAGATACGCAGTATTTT. It encodes CASSFSRSTDTQYF. The gene calls are TRBV28 and TRBJ2-3; D gene unclear. The V and J ends lost 3 bases and 0 bases respectively, with 7 bases between them. CDR3 length: 14 amino acids. Looked up from germline, CDR1 is MDHEN and CDR2 is SYDVKM.

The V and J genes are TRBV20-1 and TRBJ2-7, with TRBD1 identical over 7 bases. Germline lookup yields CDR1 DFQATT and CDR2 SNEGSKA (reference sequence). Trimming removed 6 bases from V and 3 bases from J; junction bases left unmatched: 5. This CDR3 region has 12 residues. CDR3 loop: CSARGQLYEQYF. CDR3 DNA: TGCAGTGCGAGGGGACAGCTCTACGAGCAGTACTTC.

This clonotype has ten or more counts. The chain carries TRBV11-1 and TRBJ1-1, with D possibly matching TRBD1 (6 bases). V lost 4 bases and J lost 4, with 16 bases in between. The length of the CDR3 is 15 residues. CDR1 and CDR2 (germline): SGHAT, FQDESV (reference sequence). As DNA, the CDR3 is TGTGCCAGCAGCTCCCGGGGACAAGCGGGCACTGAAGCTTTCTTT. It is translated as CASSSRGQAGTEAFF.

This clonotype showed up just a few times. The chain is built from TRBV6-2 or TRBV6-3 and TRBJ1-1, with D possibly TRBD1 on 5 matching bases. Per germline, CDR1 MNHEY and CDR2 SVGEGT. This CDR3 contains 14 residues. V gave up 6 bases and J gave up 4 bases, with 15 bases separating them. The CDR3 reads CASSLGPTITEAFF. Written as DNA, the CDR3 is TGTGCCAGCAGCCTGGGACCGACGATCACTGAAGCTTTCTTT.

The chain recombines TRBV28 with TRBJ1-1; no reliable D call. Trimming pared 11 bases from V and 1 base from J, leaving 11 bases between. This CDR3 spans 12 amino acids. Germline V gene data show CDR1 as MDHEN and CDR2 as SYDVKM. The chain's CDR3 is CAASPRNTEAFF. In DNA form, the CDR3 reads TGTGCCGCCAGTCCGAGGAACACTGAAGCTTTCTTT.

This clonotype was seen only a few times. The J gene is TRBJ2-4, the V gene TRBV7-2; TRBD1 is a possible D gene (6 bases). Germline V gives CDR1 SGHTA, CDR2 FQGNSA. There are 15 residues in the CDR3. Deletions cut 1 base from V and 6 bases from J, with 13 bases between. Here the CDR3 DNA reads TGTGCCAGCAGCTTAGTACAGGGAAATAGAAACATTCAGTACTTC. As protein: CASSLVQGNRNIQYF.

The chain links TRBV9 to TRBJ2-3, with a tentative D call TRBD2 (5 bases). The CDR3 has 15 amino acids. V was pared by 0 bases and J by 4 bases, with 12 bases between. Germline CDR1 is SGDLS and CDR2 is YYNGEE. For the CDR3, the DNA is TGTGCCAGCAGCGTAGGAGGGTCTTCGGCAGATACGCAGTATTTT. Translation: CASSVGGSSADTQYF.

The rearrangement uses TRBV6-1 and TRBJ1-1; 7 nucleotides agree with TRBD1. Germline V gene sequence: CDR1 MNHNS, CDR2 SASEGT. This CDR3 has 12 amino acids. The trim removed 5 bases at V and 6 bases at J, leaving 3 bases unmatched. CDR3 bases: TGTGCCAGCAGTTGGGACAGCCCTGAAGCTTTCTTT. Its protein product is CASSWDSPEAFF.

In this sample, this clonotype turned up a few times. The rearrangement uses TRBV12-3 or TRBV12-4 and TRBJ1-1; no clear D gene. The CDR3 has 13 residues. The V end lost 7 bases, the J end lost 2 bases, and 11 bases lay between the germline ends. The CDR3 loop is CASTAGLNTEAFF. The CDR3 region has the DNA TGTGCCAGCACCGCCGGGCTTAACACTGAAGCTTTCTTT.

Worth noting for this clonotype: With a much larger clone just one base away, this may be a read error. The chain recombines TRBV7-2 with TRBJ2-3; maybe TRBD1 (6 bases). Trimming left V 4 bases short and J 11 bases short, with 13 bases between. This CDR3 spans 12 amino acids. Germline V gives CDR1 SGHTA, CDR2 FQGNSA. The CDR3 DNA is TGTGCCAGCAGCTCCTTCAGGGGTTGGCAGTATTTT. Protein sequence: CASSSFRGWQYF.

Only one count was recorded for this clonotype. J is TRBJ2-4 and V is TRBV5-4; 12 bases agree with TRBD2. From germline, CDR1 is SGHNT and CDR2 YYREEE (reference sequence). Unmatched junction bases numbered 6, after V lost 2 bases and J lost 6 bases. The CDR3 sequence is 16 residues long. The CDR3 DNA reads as TGTGCCAGCAGCTTTGGGCTAGCGGGAGGGGGAAACATTCAGTACTTC. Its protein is CASSFGLAGGGNIQYF.

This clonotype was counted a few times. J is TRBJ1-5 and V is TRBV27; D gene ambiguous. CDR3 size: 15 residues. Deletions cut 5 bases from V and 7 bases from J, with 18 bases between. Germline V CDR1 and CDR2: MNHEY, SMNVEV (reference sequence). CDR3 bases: TGTGCCAGCAGTCCTGGGGTCCTCGGGAAGCAGCCCCAGCATTTT. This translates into CASSPGVLGKQPQHF.

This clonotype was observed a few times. This chain's CDR3 is CASSMTGGVHTEAFF. The CDR3 region has the DNA TGTGCCAGCAGCATGACAGGGGGCGTACACACTGAAGCTTTCTTT. This rearrangement joins TRBV12-3 or TRBV12-4 to TRBJ1-1; 10 bases agree with TRBD1. This CDR3 has 15 amino acids. Germline trimming cut 6 bases from V and 3 bases from J; bases unmatched to any gene: 7.

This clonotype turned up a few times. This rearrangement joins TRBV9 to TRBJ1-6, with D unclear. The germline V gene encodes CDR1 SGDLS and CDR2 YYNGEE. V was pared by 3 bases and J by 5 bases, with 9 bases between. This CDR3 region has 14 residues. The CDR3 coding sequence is TGTGCCAGCAGCGCCGGCCTGGATAATTCACCCCTCCACTTT. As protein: CASSAGLDNSPLHF. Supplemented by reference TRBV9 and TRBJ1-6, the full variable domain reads DSGVTQTPKHLITATGQRVTLRCSPRSGDLSVYWYQQSLDQGLQFLIQYYNGEERAKGNILERFSAQQFPDLHSELNLSSLELGDSALYFCASSAGLDNSPLHFGNGTRLTVT.